This T cell receptor (beta chain) appears in the sequencing data of a study of T cells in Graves' hyperthyroidism and ophthalmopathy. Study results and limitations: Most thyroid clonotypes with frequency above 0.001 were detected in blood. A model of 13 V-J pairs discriminated ophthalmopathy from stable hyperthyroidism.

This clonotype was found many times. As yet, its antigen is unknown. Ophthalmopathy patients had moderate-to-severe active disease, CAS ≥3, NOSPECS ≥4, and disease duration under 3 months. Diagnoses rested on clinical symptoms, serum thyroxine and TRAb, thyroid ultrasound and orbital computed tomography. The CDR3 consists of 13 residues. Germline CDR1 is DFQATT and CDR2 is SNEGSKA (reference sequence). Trimming left V 3 bases short and J 1 base short, with 9 bases between. RNA transcripts were the template for amplifying TCR beta CDR3 regions. HTBI primers were used for first-round RT-PCR of the TCR CDR3. TCRdb independently ran MiXCR on the multiplex PCR reads; one entry per CDR3 protein. The sample has more than 300,000 distinct CDR3 sequences, roughly 20% seen once.

The rearrangement uses TRBV20-1 and TRBJ1-1; D not resolved. The sequenced sample was blood. The receptor was isolated from a young man with Graves' ophthalmopathy. The CDR3 spells CSASTAENTEAFF. The CDR3 nucleotides read TGCAGTGCTAGTACAGCAGAGAACACTGAAGCTTTCTTT.